These T cell receptor beta chains were read from a single sample in a study of cytomegalovirus exposure and HLA in healthy donors. Assay: immunoSEQ multiplex PCR; the TCRdb copy retains only in-frame clones and omits some. The data show about 350,000 clones, with roughly 87% seen just once and about 1% held by the top ten. Specimen: PBMCs. These TCRs come from a woman aged 25 to 39 in good health and CMV-seropositive. CDR3s include the opening cysteine and the closing phenylalanine or tryptophan. D genes are given only for firm matches. The listing skips clone size in some rows; elsewhere it reads once, few, many or a size class.

length	D	size	V	J	DNA	CDR3
12	-	few	TRBV7-2	TRBJ2-2	TGTGCCAGCAGCCCTTATAACGGGGAGCTGTTTTTT	CASSPYNGELFF
11	-	once	TRBV28	TRBJ2-1	TGTGCCACTGTAGGGTACAATGAGCAGTTCTTC	CATVGYNEQFF
15	-	-	TRBV27	TRBJ1-5	TGTGCCAGCAGACCGACAGATGTCAGCAATCAGCCCCAGCATTTT	CASRPTDVSNQPQHF
16	TRBD1	-	TRBV4-2	TRBJ1-2	TGTGCCAGCAGCCAAGCTTACCCGGGACAGGTCTATGGCTACACCTTC	CASSQAYPGQVYGYTF
18	TRBD2	-	TRBV4-3	TRBJ2-3	TGCGCCAGCAGCCAAGGAGCCATTAGCGGGGCGGGGACAGATACGCAGTATTTT	CASSQGAISGAGTDTQYF
13	-	-	TRBV27	TRBJ2-1	TGTGCCAGCAGTTTCGGACGGCACAATGAGCAGTTCTTC	CASSFGRHNEQFF
15	-	-	TRBV5-6	TRBJ2-7	TGTGCCAGCAGCTTGAGAGTGTCCGGATCCTACGAGCAGTACTTC	CASSLRVSGSYEQYF
13	-	-	TRBV5-4	TRBJ1-2	TGTGCCAGCAGCTTGGTGGGGGCAGGTGGCTACACCTTC	CASSLVGAGGYTF
11	-	-	TRBV29-1	TRBJ1-4	TGCAGCGCATTTGGGAGAGAAAAACTGTTTTTT	CSAFGREKLFF
15	TRBD2	-	TRBV10-3	TRBJ2-1	TGTGCCATCAGCATAGCGGGGGGGCCTCGGAATGAGCAGTTCTTC	CAISIAGGPRNEQFF
11	-	-	TRBV19	TRBJ1-2	TGTGCCAGTAGTATGGGCCAGAGCTACACCTTC	CASSMGQSYTF
15	TRBD1	-	TRBV11-2	TRBJ2-7	TGTGCCAGCAGTCTACAGGGGGCCGTCACAATCGAGCAGTACTTC	CASSLQGAVTIEQYF
12	-	-	TRBV6-1	TRBJ2-7	TGTGCCAGCACGGGAACATCCTACGAGCAGTACTTC	CASTGTSYEQYF
16	-	-	TRBV7-2	TRBJ2-3	TGTGCCAGCAGCGCCGGAGGGGGAGCTAGCACAGATACGCAGTATTTT	CASSAGGGASTDTQYF
14	TRBD2	-	TRBV29-1	TRBJ2-1	TGCAGCGCTGGACTAGCGGGAGGGACATGGGAGCAGTTCTTC	CSAGLAGGTWEQFF
15	-	once	TRBV7-3	TRBJ2-3	TGTGCCAGCAGCGCCACAAGGGTCGGGGCAGATACGCAGTATTTT	CASSATRVGADTQYF
16	-	-	TRBV27	TRBJ2-1	TGTGCCAGCAGCCTCCATAGCGGAGGGGAGTACAATGAGCAGTTCTTC	CASSLHSGGEYNEQFF
12	-	few	TRBV10-1	TRBJ2-5	TGCGCCAGCAAACACCTCCAAGAGACCCAGTACTTC	CASKHLQETQYF
22	-	-	TRBV28	TRBJ1-6	TGTGCCAGCAGTCTAAGTGGCACTTACTTCGGGGTTAATTCACCCCTCCACTTAAGGGTTCACTTT	CASSLSGTYFGVNSPLHLRVHF
15	-	-	TRBV7-9	TRBJ2-3	TGTGCCAGCAGCTTAGTTGACAGCGGTCGGGGTACGCAGTATTTT	CASSLVDSGRGTQYF
16	-	-	TRBV4-1	TRBJ2-2	TGCGCCAGCAGCCATACCGGGACTGTTAACACCGGGGAGCTGTTTTTT	CASSHTGTVNTGELFF
12	-	few	TRBV27	TRBJ1-5	TGTGCCAGCAGTTCCTTTAATCAGCCCCAGCATTTT	CASSSFNQPQHF
13	-	-	TRBV5-1	TRBJ2-7	TGCGCCAGCAGCCCCCTGGCCGCCTACGAGCAGTACTTC	CASSPLAAYEQYF
12	-	-	TRBV7-8	TRBJ2-7	TGTGCCAGCAGCCCCGGTCCGGGCGAGCAGTACTTC	CASSPGPGEQYF
21	TRBD2	-	TRBV7-8	TRBJ2-1	TGTGCCAGCAGCTTACCAGAGGGACTAGCGGGGCCCGCAAGCTCCTACAATGAGCAGTTCTTC	CASSLPEGLAGPASSYNEQFF
11	-	-	TRBV30	TRBJ2-7	TGTGCCTGGCAAGAGACCTACGAGCAGTACTTC	CAWQETYEQYF
16	-	few	TRBV9	TRBJ1-2	TGTGCCAGCACCCCCATGGGGGTCCCCGTTAACTATGGCTACACCTTC	CASTPMGVPVNYGYTF
13	-	-	TRBV29-1	TRBJ1-5	TGCAGCGTTGCCAGGGGAGATAATCAGCCCCAGCATTTT	CSVARGDNQPQHF
13	-	once	TRBV30	TRBJ2-3	TGTGCCTGGAGCTTCAGGGACACAGATACGCAGTATTTT	CAWSFRDTDTQYF
15	TRBD2	once	TRBV2	TRBJ2-1	TGTGCCAGCAGTGTTGTAGGACTAGCGACTGAAGAGCAGTTCTTC	CASSVVGLATEEQFF
18	TRBD2	-	TRBV9	TRBJ2-3	TGTGCCAGCAGCTCAGCGGGGAACAGCCCCAAAAACACAGATACGCAGTATTTT	CASSSAGNSPKNTDTQYF
16	-	few	TRBV7-6	TRBJ1-4	TGTGCCAGCAGCTTAAGGGCCGGGACAACGGATGAAAAACTGTTTTTT	CASSLRAGTTDEKLFF
13	TRBD1	-	TRBV27	TRBJ1-1	TGTGCCAGCAGGCGGACAGGGAACACTGAAGCTTTCTTT	CASRRTGNTEAFF
16	-	-	TRBV7-8	TRBJ1-2	TGTGCCAGCAGCTTAGGCCCCAGGGAAACTAACTATGGCTACACCTTC	CASSLGPRETNYGYTF
16	TRBD1	-	TRBV11-3	TRBJ2-2	TGTGCCAGCAGCGCTCCCGGGACAGGTGGCACCGGGGAGCTGTTTTTT	CASSAPGTGGTGELFF
13	TRBD1	-	TRBV30	TRBJ2-5	TGTGCCTGCGGACAGGGTATAACGGAGACCCAGTACTTC	CACGQGITETQYF
15	TRBD2	-	TRBV5-6	TRBJ2-3	TGTGCCAGCAGCTCGGGACTAGCGGGGGGGCAGGCGCAGTATTTT	CASSSGLAGGQAQYF
15	TRBD1	-	TRBV6-5	TRBJ2-1	TGTGCCAGCAGTCCTACAGGGGGGAGCTACAATGAGCAGTTCTTC	CASSPTGGSYNEQFF
13	-	-	TRBV6-1	TRBJ2-4	TGTGCCAGCAGGGAGGCGGCCAAAAACATTCAGTACTTC	CASREAAKNIQYF
15	TRBD2	-	TRBV18	TRBJ2-1	TGTGCCAGCTCGCAACGGGGGGGCCGGGATAATGAGCAGTTCTTC	CASSQRGGRDNEQFF